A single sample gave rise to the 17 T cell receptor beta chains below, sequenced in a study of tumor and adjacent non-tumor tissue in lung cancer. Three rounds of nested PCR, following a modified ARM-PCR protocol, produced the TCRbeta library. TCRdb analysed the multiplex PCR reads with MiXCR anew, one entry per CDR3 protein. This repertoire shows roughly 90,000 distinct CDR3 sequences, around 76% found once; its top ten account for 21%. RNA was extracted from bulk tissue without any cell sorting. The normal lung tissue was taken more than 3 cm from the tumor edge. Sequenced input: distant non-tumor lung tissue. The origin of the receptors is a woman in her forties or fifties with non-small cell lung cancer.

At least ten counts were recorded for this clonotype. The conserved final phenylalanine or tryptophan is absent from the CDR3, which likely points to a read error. CDR3 amino acids: CASSLVDGGEQFL. CDR3 in DNA: TGTGCCAGCAGCTTAGTGGACGGGGGTGAGCAGTTCCTC. The rearrangement uses TRBV11-3 and TRBJ2-1; weak D call: TRBD2 (6 bases). Trimming took off 1 base at V and 9 bases at J, with 10 bases between the two ends. Germline V lookup: CDR1 SGHNT, CDR2 YENEEA. The CDR3 has 13 amino acids.

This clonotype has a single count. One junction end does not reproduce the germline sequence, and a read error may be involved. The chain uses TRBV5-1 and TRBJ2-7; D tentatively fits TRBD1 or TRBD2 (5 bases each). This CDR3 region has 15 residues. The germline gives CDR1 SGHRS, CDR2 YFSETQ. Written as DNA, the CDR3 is TGCGCCAGCAGCTTCACTAGTGGGGGATCCTACGGGCAGTACTTC. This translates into CASSFTSGGSYGQYF.

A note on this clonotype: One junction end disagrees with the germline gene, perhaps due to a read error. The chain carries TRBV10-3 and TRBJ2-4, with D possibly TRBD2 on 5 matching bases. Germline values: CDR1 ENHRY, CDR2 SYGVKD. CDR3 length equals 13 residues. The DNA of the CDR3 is TGTACCATCAGTGCAAACCGGGGAGACAATCAGCACTTC. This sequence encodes CTISANRGDNQHF.

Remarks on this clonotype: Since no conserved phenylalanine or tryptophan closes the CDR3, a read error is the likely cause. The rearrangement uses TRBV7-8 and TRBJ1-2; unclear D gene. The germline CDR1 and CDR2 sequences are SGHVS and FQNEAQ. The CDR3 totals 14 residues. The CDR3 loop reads CTCSLASMGYGYTI. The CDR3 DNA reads TGTACCTGCAGCTTAGCGTCGATGGGCTATGGCTACACCATC.

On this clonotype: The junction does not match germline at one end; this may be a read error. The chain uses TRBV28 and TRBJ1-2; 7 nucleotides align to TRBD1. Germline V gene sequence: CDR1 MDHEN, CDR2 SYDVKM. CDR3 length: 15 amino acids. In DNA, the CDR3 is TGTACCAGCCATTGGGCAAGGGACAGTCCCTATGGCTACACCTTC. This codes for CTSHWARDSPYGYTF.

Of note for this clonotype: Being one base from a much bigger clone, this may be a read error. In nucleotides, the CDR3 is TGCGCCAGCAGCCAGGGGCGGGCCTCGGATACGCAGTATTTT. Translated, it gives CASSQGRASDTQYF. This sequence joins TRBV4-1 and TRBJ2-3, with D possibly called TRBD1 or TRBD2 (5 bases each). V shed 3 bases and J shed 6 bases, with 13 bases lying between them. In germline, CDR1 is MGHRA, CDR2 YSYEKL. The CDR3 extends over 14 amino acids.

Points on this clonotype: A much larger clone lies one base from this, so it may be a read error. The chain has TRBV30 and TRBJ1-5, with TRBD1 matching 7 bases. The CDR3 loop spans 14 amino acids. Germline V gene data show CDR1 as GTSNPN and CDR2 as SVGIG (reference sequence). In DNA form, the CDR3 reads TGTGCCTGGAGAGGACAGGCTAGCAATCAGCCCCGGCATTTT. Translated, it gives CAWRGQASNQPRHF.

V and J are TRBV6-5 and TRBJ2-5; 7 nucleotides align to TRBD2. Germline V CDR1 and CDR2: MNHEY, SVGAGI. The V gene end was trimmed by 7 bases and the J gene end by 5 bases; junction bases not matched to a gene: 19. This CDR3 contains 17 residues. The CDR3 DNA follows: TGTGCCAGCATTTTCTATCCTGGGACTAACGGGAAGGAGACCCAGTACTTC. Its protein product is CASIFYPGTNGKETQYF.

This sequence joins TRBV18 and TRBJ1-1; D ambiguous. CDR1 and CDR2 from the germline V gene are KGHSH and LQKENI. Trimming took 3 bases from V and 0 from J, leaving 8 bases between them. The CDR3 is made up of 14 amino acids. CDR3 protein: CASSPDAMNTEAFF. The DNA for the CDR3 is TGTGCCAGCTCACCGGACGCTATGAACACTGAAGCTTTCTTT. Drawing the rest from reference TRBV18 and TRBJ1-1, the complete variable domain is NAGVMQNPRHLVRRRGQEARLRCSPMKGHSHVYWYRQLPEEGLKFMVYLQKENIIDESGMPKERFSAEFPKEGPSILRIQQVVRGDSAAYFCASSPDAMNTEAFFGQGTRLTVV.

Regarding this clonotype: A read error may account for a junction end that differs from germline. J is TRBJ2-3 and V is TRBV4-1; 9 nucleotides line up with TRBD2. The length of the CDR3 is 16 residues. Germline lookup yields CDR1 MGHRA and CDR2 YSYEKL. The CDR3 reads CASSQVTSGLSDTQYF. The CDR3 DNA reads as TGTGCCAGCAGCCAAGTCACTAGCGGGTTGTCAGATACGCAGTATTTT.

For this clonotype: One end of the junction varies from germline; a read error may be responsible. The CDR3 nucleotides read TGTGCCATCAGTGATTCACTAGCGGGGGATGAGCAGTTCTTC. Protein product: CAISDSLAGDEQFF. The chain combines TRBV24-1 with TRBJ2-1; TRBD2 agrees at 11 bases. The V gene's germline CDR1 is KGHDR and CDR2 SFDVKD. CDR3 length: 14 amino acids.

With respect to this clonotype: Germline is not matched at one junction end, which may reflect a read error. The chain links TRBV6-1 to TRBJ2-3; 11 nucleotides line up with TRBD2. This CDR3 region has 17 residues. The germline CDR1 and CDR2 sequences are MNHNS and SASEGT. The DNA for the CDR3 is TGTGCCAGCAAGCTATGTCTAGCGGGAGGACGAGGGGATACACAGTATTTT. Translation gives CASKLCLAGGRGDTQYF.

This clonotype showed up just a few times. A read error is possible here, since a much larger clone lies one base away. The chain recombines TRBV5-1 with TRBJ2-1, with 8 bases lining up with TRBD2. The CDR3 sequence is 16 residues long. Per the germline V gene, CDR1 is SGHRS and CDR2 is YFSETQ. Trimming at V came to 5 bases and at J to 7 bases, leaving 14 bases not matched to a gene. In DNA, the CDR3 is TGCGCCAGCAGTCACTTAATTAGCGGGGCCGGGAATGAGCAGTTCTTC. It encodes CASSHLISGAGNEQFF.

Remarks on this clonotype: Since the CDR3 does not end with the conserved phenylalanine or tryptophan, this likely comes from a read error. The CDR3, as DNA: TGTGCCAGCAACCCAGCCGAGGGGTCGGGTGGCAATGAGCAGTTCTAC. As protein: CASNPAEGSGGNEQFY. The chain couples TRBV6-1 to TRBJ2-1; D possibly uses TRBD1 or TRBD2 (5 bases each). The length of the CDR3 is 16 residues. V lost 7 bases and J 6 bases, leaving 22 bases between the germline ends. The germline gives CDR1 MNHNS, CDR2 SASEGT.

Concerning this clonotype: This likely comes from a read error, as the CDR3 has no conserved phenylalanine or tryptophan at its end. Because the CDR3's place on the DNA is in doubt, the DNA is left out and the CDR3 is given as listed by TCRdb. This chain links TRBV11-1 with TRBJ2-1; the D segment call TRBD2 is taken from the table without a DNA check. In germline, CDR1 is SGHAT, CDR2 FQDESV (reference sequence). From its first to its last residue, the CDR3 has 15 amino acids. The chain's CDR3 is CASSFGIAGGDEQFL.

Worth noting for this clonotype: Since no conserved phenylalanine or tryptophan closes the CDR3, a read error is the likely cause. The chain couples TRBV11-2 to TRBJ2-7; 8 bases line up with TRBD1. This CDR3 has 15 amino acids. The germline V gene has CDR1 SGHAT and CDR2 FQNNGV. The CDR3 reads CASSTGTGRTYVQYL. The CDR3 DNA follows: TGTGCCAGCAGCACCGGGACAGGACGCACCTACGTGCAGTACCTC.

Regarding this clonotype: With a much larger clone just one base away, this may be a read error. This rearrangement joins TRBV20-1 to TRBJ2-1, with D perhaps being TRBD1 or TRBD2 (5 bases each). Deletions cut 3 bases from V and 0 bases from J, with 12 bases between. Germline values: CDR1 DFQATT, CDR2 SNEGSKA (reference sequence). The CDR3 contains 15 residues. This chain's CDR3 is CSASLPGTSYNEQFF. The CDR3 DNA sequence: TGCAGTGCTAGCCTCCCGGGGACCTCCTACAATGAGCAGTTCTTC.